This T cell receptor beta chain came from a study of cytomegalovirus exposure and HLA in healthy donors. Findings of the study overall: In a later analysis, donors in an Asian-associated ancestry cluster reportedly had fewer N-insertions in productive TCRs than the cohort mean. Later on, analysis showed that most CMV-associated TCR beta chains appeared to be HLA-restricted. A list of roughly 160 TCR beta chains associated with cytomegalovirus was given. Most TCR beta V segments were productive about 87% or about 30% of the time in an earlier analysis.

This CDR3 has 15 residues. J was trimmed by 7 bases and V by 4 bases; bases with no gene match: 11. CDR1 is SGHRS and CDR2 is YFSETQ in the germline V gene. A note on this clone: The target antigen is unknown.

Primers for the PCR totalled 60 Vbeta and 13 Jbeta. Clones were sequenced by immunoSEQ multiplex PCR, and TCRdb holds only the in-frame ones, with some missing. Of some 200,000 clones in the sample, roughly 80% were seen once. The TCR sequence derives from a man aged 40-55 years in good health and CMV-seronegative. The chain is built from TRBV5-1 and TRBJ2-7; 10 bases line up with TRBD1. Material for sequencing was PBMCs. This CDR3 is CASSARGTGVGEQYF. In DNA form, the CDR3 reads TGCGCCAGCAGCGCCCGCGGGACAGGGGTGGGGGAGCAGTACTTC. The whole variable domain, remainder taken from reference TRBV5-1 and TRBJ2-7, is KAGVTQTPRYLIKTRGQQVTLSCSPISGHRSVSWYQQTPGQGLQFLFEYFSETQRNKGNFPGRFSGRQFSNSRSEMNVSTLELGDSALYLCASSARGTGVGEQYFGPGTRLTVT.